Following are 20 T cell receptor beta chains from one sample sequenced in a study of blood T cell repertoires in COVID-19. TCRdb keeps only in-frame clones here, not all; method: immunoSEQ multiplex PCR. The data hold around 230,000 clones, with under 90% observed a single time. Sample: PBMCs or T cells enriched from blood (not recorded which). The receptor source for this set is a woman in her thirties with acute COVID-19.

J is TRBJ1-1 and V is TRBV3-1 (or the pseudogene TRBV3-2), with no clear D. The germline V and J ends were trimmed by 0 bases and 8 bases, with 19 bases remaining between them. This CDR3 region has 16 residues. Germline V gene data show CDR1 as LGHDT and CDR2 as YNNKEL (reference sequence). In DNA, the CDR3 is TGTGCCAGCAGCCAAGACGAGAGATCAACGGAGCTAGAAGCTTTCTTT. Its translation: CASSQDERSTELEAFF.

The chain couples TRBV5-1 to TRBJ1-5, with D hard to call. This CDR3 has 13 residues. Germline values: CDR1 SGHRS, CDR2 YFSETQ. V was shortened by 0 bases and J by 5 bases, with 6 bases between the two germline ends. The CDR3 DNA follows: TGCGCCAGCAGCTTGGCCGCGGATCAGCCCCAGCATTTT. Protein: CASSLAADQPQHF.

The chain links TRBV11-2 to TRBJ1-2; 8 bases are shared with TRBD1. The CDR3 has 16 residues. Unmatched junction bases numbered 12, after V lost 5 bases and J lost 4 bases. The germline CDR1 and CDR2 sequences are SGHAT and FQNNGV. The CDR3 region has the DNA TGTGCCAGCAGCCCAAACGCGGGACAGGTTAGCTATGGCTACACCTTC. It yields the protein CASSPNAGQVSYGYTF.

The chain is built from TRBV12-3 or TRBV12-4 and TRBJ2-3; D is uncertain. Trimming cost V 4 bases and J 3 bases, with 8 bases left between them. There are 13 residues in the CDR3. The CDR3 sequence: CASSSPPTDTQYF. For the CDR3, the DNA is TGTGCCAGCAGTTCCCCTCCGACAGATACGCAGTATTTT.

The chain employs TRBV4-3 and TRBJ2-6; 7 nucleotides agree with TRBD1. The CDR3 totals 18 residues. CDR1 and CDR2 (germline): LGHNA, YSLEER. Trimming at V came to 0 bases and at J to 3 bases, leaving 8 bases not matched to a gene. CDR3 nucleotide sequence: TGCGCCAGCAGCCAAGATCTTGAGGCAGGGGGTGGGGCCAACGTCCTGACTTTC. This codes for CASSQDLEAGGGANVLTF.

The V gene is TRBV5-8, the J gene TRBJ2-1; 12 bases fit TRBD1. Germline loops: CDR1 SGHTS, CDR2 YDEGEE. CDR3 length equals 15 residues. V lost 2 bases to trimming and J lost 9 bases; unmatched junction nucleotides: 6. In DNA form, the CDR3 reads TGTGCCAGCAGCTTCGGGACAGGGGGCAGGAGTGAGCAGTTCTTC. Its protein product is CASSFGTGGRSEQFF.

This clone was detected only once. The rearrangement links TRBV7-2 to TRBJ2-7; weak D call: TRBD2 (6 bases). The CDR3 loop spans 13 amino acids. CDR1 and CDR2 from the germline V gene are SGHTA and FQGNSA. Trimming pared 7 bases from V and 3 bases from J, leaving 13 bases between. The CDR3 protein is CASNVWRGYEQYF. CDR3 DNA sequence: TGTGCCAGCAATGTTTGGCGGGGCTACGAGCAGTACTTC.

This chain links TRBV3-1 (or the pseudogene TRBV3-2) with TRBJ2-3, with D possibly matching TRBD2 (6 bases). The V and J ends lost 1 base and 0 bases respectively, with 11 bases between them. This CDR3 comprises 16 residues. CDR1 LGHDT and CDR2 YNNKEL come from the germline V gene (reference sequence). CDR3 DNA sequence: TGTGCCAGCAGCCAAGGGCGGGGTTTTAGCACAGATACGCAGTATTTT. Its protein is CASSQGRGFSTDTQYF.

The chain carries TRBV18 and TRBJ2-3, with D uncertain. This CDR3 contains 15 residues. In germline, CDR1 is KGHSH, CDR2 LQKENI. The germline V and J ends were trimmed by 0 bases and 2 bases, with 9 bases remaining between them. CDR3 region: CASSPPVYHTDTQYF. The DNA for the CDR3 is TGTGCCAGCTCACCACCGGTCTACCACACAGATACGCAGTATTTT.

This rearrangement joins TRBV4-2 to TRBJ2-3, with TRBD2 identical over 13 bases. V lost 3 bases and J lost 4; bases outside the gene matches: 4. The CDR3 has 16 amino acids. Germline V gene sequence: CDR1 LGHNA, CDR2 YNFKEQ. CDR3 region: CASSHGTSGEADTQYF. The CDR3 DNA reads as TGTGCCAGCAGCCATGGGACTAGCGGGGAGGCAGATACGCAGTATTTT.

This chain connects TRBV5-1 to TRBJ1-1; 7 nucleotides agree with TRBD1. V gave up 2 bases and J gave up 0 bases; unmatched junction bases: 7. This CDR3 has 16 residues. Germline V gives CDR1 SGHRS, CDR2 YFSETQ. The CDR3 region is CASSLRDSRMNTEAFF. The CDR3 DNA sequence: TGCGCCAGCAGCTTACGGGACAGCCGAATGAACACTGAAGCTTTCTTT.

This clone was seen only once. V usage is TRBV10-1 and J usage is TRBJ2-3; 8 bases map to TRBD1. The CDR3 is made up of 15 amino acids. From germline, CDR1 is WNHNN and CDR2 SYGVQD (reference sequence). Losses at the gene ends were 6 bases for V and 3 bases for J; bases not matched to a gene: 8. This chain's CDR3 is CASSKTGAGTDTQYF. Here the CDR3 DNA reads TGCGCCAGCAGCAAGACAGGGGCAGGAACAGATACGCAGTATTTT.

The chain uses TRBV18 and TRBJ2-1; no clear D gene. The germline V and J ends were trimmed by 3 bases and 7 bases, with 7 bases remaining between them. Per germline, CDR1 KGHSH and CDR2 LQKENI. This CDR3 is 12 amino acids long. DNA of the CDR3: TGTGCCAGCTCACCGGTGAGAAATGAGCAGTTCTTC. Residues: CASSPVRNEQFF. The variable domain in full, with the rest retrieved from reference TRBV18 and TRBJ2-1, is NAGVMQNPRHLVRRRGQEARLRCSPMKGHSHVYWYRQLPEEGLKFMVYLQKENIIDESGMPKERFSAEFPKEGPSILRIQQVVRGDSAAYFCASSPVRNEQFFGPGTRLTVL.

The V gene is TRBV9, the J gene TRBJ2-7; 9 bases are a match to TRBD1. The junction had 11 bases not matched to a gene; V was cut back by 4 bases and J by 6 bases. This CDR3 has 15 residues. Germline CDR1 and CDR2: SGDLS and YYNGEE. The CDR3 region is CASSPLGTGTLEQYF. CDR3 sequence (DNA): TGTGCCAGCAGCCCCTTGGGGACAGGGACCCTCGAGCAGTACTTC.

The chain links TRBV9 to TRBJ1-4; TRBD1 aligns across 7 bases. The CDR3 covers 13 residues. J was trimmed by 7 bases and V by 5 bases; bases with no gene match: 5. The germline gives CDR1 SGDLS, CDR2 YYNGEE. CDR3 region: CASSGGQVEKLFF. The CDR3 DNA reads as TGTGCCAGCAGTGGAGGACAGGTTGAAAAACTGTTTTTT.

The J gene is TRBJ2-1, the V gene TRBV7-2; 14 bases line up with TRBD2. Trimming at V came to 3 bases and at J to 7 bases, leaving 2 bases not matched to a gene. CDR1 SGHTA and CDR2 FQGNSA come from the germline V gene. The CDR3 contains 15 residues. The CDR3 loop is CASSLRLAGGNEQFF. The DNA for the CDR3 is TGTGCCAGCAGCTTGAGACTAGCGGGGGGGAATGAGCAGTTCTTC.

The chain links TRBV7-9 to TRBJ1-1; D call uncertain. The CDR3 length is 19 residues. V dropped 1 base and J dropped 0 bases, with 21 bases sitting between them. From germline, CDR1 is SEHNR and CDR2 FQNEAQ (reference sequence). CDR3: CASSLGWFGRTIMNTEAFF. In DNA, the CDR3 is TGTGCCAGCAGCTTAGGTTGGTTCGGACGGACTATAATGAACACTGAAGCTTTCTTT.

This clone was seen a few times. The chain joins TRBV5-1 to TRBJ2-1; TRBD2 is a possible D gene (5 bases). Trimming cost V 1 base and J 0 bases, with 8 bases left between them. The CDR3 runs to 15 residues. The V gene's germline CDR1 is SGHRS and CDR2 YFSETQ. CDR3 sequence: CASSLLGDSYNEQFF. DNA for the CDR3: TGCGCCAGCAGCTTGCTGGGAGACTCCTACAATGAGCAGTTCTTC.

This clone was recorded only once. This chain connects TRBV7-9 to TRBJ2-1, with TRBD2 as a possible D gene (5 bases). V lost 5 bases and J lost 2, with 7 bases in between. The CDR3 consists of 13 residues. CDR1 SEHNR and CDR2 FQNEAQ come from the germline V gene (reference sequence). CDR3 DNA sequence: TGTGCCAGCAGCCCGGGGACCTACAATGAGCAGTTCTTC. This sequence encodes CASSPGTYNEQFF.

This chain's CDR3 is CASSFDRGLGGELFF. The CDR3 nucleotides read TGTGCCAGCAGCTTCGATAGGGGTTTAGGCGGGGAGCTGTTTTTT. This rearrangement joins TRBV5-5 to TRBJ2-2; possibly TRBD1 for D (5 bases). The CDR3 has 15 residues. CDR1 SGHKS and CDR2 YYEKEE come from the germline V gene (reference sequence). V was pared by 2 bases and J by 7 bases, with 15 bases between.